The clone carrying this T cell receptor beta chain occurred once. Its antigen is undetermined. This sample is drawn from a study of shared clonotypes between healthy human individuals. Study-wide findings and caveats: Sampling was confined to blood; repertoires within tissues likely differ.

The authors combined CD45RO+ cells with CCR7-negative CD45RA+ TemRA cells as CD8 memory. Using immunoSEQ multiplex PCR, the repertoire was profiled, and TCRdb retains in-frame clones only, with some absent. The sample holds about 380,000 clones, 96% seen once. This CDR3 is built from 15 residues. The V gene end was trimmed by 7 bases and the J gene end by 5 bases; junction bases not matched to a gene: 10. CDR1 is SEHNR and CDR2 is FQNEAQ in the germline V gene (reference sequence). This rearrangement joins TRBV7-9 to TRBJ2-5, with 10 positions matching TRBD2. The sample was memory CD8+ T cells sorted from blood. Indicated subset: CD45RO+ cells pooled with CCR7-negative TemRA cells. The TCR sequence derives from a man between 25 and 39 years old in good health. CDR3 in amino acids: CASNTRLAGQETQYF. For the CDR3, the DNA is TGTGCCAGCAACACAAGACTAGCGGGTCAGGAGACCCAGTACTTC.